A single sample gave rise to the 4 T cell receptor beta chains below, sequenced in a study of T-cell reconstitution after alpha-beta-depleted transplantation in children. It was with unique molecular identifiers that the TCRbeta library was prepared. A single record per CDR3 protein comes from TCRdb applying MiXCR to the PCR reads. This sample has some 550,000 distinct CDR3 sequences, with 23% found just once. Sequencing used PBMCs, mostly from graft donor cells, obtained 360 days after TCRalphabeta/CD19-depleted stem cell transplant. The receptor set was obtained from a boy under three years old who had a stem cell transplant for acute myeloid leukemia, so the T cells may come from the graft donor.

This clonotype was counted many times. The rearrangement uses TRBV7-2 and TRBJ2-7; 9 positions match TRBD1. Trimming took 5 bases from V and 6 from J; bases not matched to a gene: 8. CDR3 length: 14 amino acids. The germline gives CDR1 SGHTA, CDR2 FQGNSA. The CDR3 protein is CASSVVGTGREQYF. The CDR3 nucleotides read TGTGCCAGCAGCGTGGTTGGGACAGGGCGCGAGCAGTACTTC.

The chain recombines TRBV15 with TRBJ2-2; D is undetermined. With 0 bases removed from V and 10 bases from J, the gap between germline ends came to 12 bases. Germline CDR1 LNHNV, CDR2 YYDKDF (reference sequence). This CDR3 is 14 amino acids long. Written as DNA, the CDR3 is TGTGCCACCAGCAGAGATGTCGTGGCTGAGGAGCTGTTTTTT. Protein: CATSRDVVAEELFF.

This clonotype came up many times. The chain combines TRBV29-1 with TRBJ1-1; D remains unclear. Germline-derived CDR1 and CDR2 are SQVTM and ANQGSEA. This CDR3 comprises 12 residues. The V gene lost 3 bases and the J gene lost 5 bases, with 10 bases spanning the gap. The CDR3 DNA reads as TGCAGCGTTGATGGCGGGTGGACTGAAGCTTTCTTT. Protein: CSVDGGWTEAFF.

This clonotype was counted ten times or more. J is TRBJ2-1 and V is TRBV7-6, with TRBD1 matching over 10 bases. Germline CDR1 is SGHVS and CDR2 is FNYEAQ. The CDR3 is 17 amino acids. J gave up 2 bases and V 1 base, and 5 bases lay outside the gene matches. This CDR3 reads CASSLVPGQGTYNEQFF. The DNA of the CDR3 is TGTGCCAGCAGCTTAGTCCCGGGACAGGGGACCTACAATGAGCAGTTCTTC.